Below, 5 T cell receptor beta chains from the same sample are listed, as sequenced in a study of CD8 T cells in ankylosing spondylitis. Study-level points and caveats: Typical of ankylosing spondylitis blood, it appeared, was a TCR beta motif of several highly homologous variants.

TCRdb analysed the 5' RACE reads with MiXCR anew, one entry per CDR3 protein. The sample has under 850,000 distinct CDR3 sequences, around 20% seen once. Their cognate antigens are unknown. Sequencing used blood, either unsorted or a sorted T cell fraction (not recorded which). The receptors were sampled from a male donor with ankylosing spondylitis.

In this sample, this clonotype turned up a few times. This chain joins TRBV5-1 and TRBJ1-5; maybe TRBD1 (5 bases). The germline CDR1 and CDR2 sequences are SGHRS and YFSETQ. CDR3 length: 15 amino acids. V lost 4 bases and J 3 bases, leaving 14 bases between the germline ends. The CDR3 region has the DNA TGCGCCAGCAGCCTAGACAGCGCCTTCAATCAGCCCCAGCATTTT. Translating gives CASSLDSAFNQPQHF.

The sample holds a few counts of this clonotype. The V and J genes are TRBV10-3 and TRBJ2-2; 7 nucleotides line up with TRBD2. This CDR3 is 14 amino acids long. Germline V lookup: CDR1 ENHRY, CDR2 SYGVKD. The V segment lost 2 bases and the J segment 7 bases; nucleotides outside the gene matches: 4. Written as DNA, the CDR3 is TGTGCCATCAGTGAGAGGGAGGGGATCGGGGAGCTGTTTTTT. Its protein product is CAISEREGIGELFF.

The genes are TRBV12-3 or TRBV12-4 and TRBJ2-2; 7 positions agree with TRBD1. The V segment lost 5 bases and the J segment 6 bases; nucleotides outside the gene matches: 6. The CDR3 covers 14 residues. The CDR3 region has the DNA TGTGCCAGCAGTATCACACAGGGGCCCGGGGAGCTGTTTTTT. Translating it yields CASSITQGPGELFF.

The chain uses TRBV9 and TRBJ2-2, with 7 bases that match TRBD1. The junction had 9 bases not matched to a gene; V was cut back by 4 bases and J by 0 bases. The CDR3 covers 17 residues. Germline V gene sequence: CDR1 SGDLS, CDR2 YYNGEE. CDR3 region: CASSPPRGTANTGELFF. The CDR3, as DNA: TGTGCCAGCAGCCCCCCCAGGGGGACAGCGAACACCGGGGAGCTGTTTTTT.

The V and J genes are TRBV7-2 and TRBJ2-5, with 11 bases lining up with TRBD2. Germline V gene sequence: CDR1 SGHTA, CDR2 FQGNSA. The J segment lost 1 base and the V segment lost 4 bases, leaving 5 bases of the junction unmatched. The CDR3 has 16 residues. CDR3 nucleotides: TGTGCCAGCAGCTCTAAACTAGCGGGGGTCCAAGAGACCCAGTACTTC. Protein product: CASSSKLAGVQETQYF. Full variable domain (remainder filled in from reference TRBV7-2 and TRBJ2-5): GAGVSQSPSNKVTEKGKDVELRCDPISGHTALYWYRQSLGQGLEFLIYFQGNSAPDKSGLPSDRFSAERTGGSVSTLTIQRTQQEDSAVYLCASSSKLAGVQETQYFGPGTRLLVL.